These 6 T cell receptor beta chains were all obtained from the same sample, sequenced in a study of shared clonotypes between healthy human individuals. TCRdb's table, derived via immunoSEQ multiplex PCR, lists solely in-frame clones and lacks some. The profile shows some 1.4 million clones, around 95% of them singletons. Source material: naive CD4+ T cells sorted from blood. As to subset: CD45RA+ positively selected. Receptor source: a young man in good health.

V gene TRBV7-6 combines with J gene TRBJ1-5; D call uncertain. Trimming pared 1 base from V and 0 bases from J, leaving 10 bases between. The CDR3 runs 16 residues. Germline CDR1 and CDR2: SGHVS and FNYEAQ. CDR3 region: CASSLGSGSSNQPQHF. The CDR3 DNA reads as TGTGCCAGCAGCTTAGGTTCAGGCAGTAGCAATCAGCCCCAGCATTTT.

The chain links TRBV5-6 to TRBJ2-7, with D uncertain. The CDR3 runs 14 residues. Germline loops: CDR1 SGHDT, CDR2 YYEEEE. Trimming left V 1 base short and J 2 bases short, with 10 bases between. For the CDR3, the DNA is TGTGCCAGCAGCTTGATCGCCACGACCTACGAGCAGTACTTC. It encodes CASSLIATTYEQYF.

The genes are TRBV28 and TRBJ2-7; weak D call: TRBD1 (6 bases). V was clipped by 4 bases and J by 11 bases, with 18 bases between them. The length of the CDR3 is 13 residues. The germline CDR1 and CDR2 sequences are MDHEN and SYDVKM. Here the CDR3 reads CASSYGQHTDKYF. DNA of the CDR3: TGTGCCAGCAGTTATGGACAGCACACCGATAAGTACTTC.

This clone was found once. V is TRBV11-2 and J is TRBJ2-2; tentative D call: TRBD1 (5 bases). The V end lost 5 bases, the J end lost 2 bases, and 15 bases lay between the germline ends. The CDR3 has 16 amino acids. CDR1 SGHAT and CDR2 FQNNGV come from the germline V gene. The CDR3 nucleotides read TGTGCCAGCAGCCCAGAGGCAGGGTCCAACACCGGGGAGCTGTTTTTT. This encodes CASSPEAGSNTGELFF.

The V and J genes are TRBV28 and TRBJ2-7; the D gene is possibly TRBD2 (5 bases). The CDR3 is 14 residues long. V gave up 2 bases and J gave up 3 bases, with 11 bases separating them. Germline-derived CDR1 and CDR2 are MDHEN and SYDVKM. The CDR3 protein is CASSLNTADYEQYF. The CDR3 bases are TGTGCCAGCAGTTTAAACACAGCGGACTACGAGCAGTACTTC.

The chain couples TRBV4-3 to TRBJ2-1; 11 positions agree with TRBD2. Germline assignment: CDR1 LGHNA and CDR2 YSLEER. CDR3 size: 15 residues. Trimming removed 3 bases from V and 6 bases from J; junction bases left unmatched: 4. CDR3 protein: CASSHLTSGSNEQFF. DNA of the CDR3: TGCGCCAGCAGCCATTTAACTAGCGGGAGCAATGAGCAGTTCTTC.